The clone carrying this T cell receptor (beta chain) was seen repeatedly, ten times or more. Antigen unknown. This specimen comes from a study of shared clonotypes between healthy human individuals. Regarding the study as a whole: Some clonotypes were shared by all four sorted-subset donors, while others were not shared. The non-shared ones had lower generation probabilities than the shared ones. Naive CD4 clonotype sharing across a handful of donors was roughly 5%.

CDR1 is SGHDT, CDR2 YYEEEE, per germline. V lost 0 bases and J lost 5; bases outside the gene matches: 6. This CDR3 has 16 residues. Researchers divided each subset's genomic DNA evenly across several immunoSEQ plates. Method: immunoSEQ multiplex PCR; TCRdb's copy keeps in-frame clones and lacks some. The data show about 730,000 clones, around 77% seen once. Within Nashville, Tennessee resided all donors, each a Caucasian adult. The chain joins TRBV5-6 to TRBJ1-4; TRBD1 matches at 8 bases. The specimen sequenced was memory CD4+ T cells sorted from blood. The subset: CD45RA-negative fraction. The sequence came from a woman aged 30 to 39 in good health. The CDR3 loop reads CASSLDRGRVNEKLFF. The CDR3 DNA follows: TGTGCCAGCAGCTTGGACAGGGGGAGAGTAAATGAAAAACTGTTTTTT.